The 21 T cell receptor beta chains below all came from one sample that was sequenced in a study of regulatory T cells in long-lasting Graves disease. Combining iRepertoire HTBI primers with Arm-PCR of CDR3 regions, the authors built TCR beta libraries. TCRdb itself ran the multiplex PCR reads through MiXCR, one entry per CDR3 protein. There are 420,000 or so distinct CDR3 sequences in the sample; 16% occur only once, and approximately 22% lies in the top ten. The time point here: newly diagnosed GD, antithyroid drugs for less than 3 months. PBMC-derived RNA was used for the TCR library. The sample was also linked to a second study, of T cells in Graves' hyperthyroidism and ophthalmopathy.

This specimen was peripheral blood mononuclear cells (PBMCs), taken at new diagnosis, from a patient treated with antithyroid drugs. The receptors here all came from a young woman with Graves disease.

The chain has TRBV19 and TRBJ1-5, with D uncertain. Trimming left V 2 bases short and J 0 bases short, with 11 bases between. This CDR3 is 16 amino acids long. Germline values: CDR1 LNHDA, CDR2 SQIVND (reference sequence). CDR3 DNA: TGTGCCAGTAGTATAATCCGAGAGATTAGCAATCAGCCCCAGCATTTT. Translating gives CASSIIREISNQPQHF.

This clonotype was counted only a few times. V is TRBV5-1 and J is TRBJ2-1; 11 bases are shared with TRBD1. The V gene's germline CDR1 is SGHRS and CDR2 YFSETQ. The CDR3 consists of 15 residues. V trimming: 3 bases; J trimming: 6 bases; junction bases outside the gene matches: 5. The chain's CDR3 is CASSWGTGGSNEQFF. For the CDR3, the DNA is TGCGCCAGCAGCTGGGGGACAGGGGGTAGCAATGAGCAGTTCTTC.

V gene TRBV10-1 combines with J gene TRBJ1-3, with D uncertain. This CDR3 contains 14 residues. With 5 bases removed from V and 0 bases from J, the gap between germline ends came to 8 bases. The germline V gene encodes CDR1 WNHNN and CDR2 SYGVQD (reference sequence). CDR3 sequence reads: CASSKTYSGNTIYF. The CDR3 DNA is TGCGCCAGCAGTAAAACTTACTCTGGAAACACCATATATTTT.

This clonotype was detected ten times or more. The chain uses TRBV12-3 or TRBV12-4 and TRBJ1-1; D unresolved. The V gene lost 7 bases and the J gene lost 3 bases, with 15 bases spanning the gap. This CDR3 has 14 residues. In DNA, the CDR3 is TGTGCCAGCACATCCCTGATGACCCACACTGAAGCTTTCTTT. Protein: CASTSLMTHTEAFF.

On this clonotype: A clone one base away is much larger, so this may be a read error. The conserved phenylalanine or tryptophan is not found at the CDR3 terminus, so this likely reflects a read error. In nucleotides, the CDR3 is TGTGCCAGCAGTTACCGGACGGGACAGGGAGTAATGAACACTGAAGCTTTCTCT. Translating it yields CASSYRTGQGVMNTEAFS. The chain carries TRBV6-9 and TRBJ1-1; 9 bases fit TRBD1. The V gene's germline CDR1 is MNHGY and CDR2 SVAAGI. After removal of 3 bases from V and 0 bases from J, the junction contained 11 bases not matched to a gene. The CDR3 spans 18 residues.

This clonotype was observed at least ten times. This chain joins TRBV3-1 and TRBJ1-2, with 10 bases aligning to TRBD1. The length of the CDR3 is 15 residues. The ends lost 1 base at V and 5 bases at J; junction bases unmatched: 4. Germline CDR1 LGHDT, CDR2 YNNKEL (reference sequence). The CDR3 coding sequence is TGTGCCAGCAGCCAAGCCCTGGGACAGGGGTATGGCTACACCTTC. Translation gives CASSQALGQGYGYTF. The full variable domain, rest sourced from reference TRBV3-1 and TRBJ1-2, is DTAVSQTPKYLVTQMGNDKSIKCEQNLGHDTMYWYKQDSKKFLKIMFSYNNKELIINETVPNRFSPKSPDKAHLNLHINSLELGDSAVYFCASSQALGQGYGYTFGSGTRLTVV.

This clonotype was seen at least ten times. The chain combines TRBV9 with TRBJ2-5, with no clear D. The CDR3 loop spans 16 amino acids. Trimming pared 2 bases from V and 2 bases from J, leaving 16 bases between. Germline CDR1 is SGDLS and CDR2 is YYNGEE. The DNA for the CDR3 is TGTGCCAGCAGCGTTGGGTCCCTCGTTTTACAAGAGACCCAGTACTTC. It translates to CASSVGSLVLQETQYF.

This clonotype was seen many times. The CDR3 DNA follows: TGTGCCAGCAGCGGAGGCCCAGGGATGGGGGGAGATACGCAGTATTTT. Protein sequence: CASSGGPGMGGDTQYF. The gene calls are TRBV6-1 and TRBJ2-3, with D tentatively TRBD2 (6 bases). CDR1 is MNHNS, CDR2 SASEGT, per germline. V gave up 6 bases and J gave up 5 bases, with 21 bases separating them. CDR3 length: 16 amino acids.

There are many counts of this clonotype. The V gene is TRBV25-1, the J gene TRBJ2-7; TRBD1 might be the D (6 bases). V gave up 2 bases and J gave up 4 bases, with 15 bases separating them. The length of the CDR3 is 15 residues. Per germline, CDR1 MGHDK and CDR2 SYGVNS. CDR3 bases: TGTGCCAGCAGTGAAGGACAGAGTTCGGGGTACGAGCAGTACTTC. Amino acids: CASSEGQSSGYEQYF.

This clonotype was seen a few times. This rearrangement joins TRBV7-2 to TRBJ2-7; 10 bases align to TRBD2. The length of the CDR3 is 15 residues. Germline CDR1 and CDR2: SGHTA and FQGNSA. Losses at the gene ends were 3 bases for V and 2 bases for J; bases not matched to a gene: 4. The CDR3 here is CASSFRTSGPYEQYF. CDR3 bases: TGTGCCAGCAGCTTTCGGACTAGCGGACCCTACGAGCAGTACTTC.

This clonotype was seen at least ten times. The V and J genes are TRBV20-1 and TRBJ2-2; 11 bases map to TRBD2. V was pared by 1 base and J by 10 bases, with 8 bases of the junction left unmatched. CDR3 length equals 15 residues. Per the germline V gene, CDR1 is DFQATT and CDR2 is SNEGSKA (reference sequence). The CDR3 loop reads CSARGYELAGVELFF. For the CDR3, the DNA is TGCAGTGCTAGAGGGTACGAACTAGCGGGAGTGGAGCTGTTTTTT.

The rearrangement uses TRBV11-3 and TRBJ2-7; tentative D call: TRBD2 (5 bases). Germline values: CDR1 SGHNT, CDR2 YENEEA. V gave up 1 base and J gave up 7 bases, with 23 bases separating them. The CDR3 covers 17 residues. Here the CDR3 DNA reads TGTGCCAGCAGCTTAGGAGGCGGCGGACTGACTGGGAATGAGCAGTACTTC. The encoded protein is CASSLGGGGLTGNEQYF.

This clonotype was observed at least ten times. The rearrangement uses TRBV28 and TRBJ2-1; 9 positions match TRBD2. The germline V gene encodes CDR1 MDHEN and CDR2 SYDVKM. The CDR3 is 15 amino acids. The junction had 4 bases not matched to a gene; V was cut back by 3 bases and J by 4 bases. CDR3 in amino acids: CASSLWREGYNEQFF. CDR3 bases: TGTGCCAGCAGTTTGTGGCGGGAGGGTTACAATGAGCAGTTCTTC.

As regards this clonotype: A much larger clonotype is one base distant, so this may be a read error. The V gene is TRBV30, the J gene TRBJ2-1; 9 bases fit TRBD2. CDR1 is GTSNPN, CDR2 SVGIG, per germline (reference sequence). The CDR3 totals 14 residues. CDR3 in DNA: TGTGCCTACCTGCGGGAGGGGAAGTACAATGGGCAGTTCTTC. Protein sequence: CAYLREGKYNGQFF.

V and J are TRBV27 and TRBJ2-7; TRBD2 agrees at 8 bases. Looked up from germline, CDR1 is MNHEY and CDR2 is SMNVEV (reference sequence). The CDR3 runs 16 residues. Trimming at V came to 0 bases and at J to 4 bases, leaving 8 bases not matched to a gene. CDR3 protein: CASSLSSLAEGYEQYF. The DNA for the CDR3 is TGTGCCAGCAGTTTATCATCACTAGCGGAGGGATACGAGCAGTACTTC.

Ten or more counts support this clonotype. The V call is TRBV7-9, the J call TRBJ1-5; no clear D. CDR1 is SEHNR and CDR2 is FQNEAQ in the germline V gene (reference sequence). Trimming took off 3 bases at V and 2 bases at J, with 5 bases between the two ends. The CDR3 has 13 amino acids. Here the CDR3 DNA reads TGTGCCAGCAGCTTGCACCGCAATCAGCCCCAGCATTTT. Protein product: CASSLHRNQPQHF.

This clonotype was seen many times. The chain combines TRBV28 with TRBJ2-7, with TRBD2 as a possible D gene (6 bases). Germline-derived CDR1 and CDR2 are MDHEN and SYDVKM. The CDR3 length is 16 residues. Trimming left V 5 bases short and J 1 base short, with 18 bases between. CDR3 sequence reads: CASSQRKRVYSYEQYF. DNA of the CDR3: TGTGCCAGCAGTCAGAGAAAGCGGGTATATTCCTACGAGCAGTACTTC.

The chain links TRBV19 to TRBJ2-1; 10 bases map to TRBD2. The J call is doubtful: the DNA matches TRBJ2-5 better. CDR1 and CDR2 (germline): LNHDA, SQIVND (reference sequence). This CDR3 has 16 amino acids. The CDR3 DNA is TGTGCCAGTAGTATTGTGTCTAGCGGGAGCATGGAGACCCAGTACTTC. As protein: CASSIVSSGSMETQYF.

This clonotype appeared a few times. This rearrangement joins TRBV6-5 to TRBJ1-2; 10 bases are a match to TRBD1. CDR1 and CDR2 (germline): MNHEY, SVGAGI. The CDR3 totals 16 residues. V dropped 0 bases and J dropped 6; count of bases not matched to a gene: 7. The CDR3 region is CASSYSDRGRLNGYTF. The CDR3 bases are TGTGCCAGCAGTTACTCCGACAGGGGGCGCCTGAATGGCTACACCTTC.

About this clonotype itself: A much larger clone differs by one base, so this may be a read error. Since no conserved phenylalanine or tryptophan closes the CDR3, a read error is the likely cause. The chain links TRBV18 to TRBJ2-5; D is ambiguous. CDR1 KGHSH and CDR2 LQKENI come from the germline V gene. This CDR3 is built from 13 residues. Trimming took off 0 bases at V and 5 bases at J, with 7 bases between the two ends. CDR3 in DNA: TGTGCCAGCTCACCACCGTTCGGCGAGACCCAGTACCTC. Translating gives CASSPPFGETQYL.

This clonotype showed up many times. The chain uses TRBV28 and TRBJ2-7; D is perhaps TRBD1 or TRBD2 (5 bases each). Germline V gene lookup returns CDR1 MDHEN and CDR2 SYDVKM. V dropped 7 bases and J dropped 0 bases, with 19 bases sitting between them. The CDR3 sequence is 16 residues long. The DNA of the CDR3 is TGTGCCAGCACCAACCCCGGGGACCTCACCTCCTACGAGCAGTACTTC. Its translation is CASTNPGDLTSYEQYF. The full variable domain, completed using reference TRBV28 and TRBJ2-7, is DVKVTQSSRYLVKRTGEKVFLECVQDMDHENMFWYRQDPGLGLRLIYFSYDVKMKEKGDIPEGYSVSREKKERFSLILESASTNQTSMYLCASTNPGDLTSYEQYFGPGTRLTVT.